Below, 7 T cell receptor beta chains from the same sample are listed, as sequenced in a study of T cells of healthy individuals. TCRdb recomputed calls from the 5' RACE reads with MiXCR, one row per CDR3 protein. The table shows fewer than 75,000 distinct CDR3 sequences, with 15% to 20% occurring only once. The receptors originated from a human donor in good health.

This clonotype has a count of ten or more. The rearrangement uses TRBV28 and TRBJ1-2; tentatively, D is TRBD1 (6 bases). This CDR3 spans 13 amino acids. Germline-derived CDR1 and CDR2 are MDHEN and SYDVKM. Trimming shortened V by 1 base and J by 7 bases, and 10 bases separated the two germline ends. The DNA of the CDR3 is TGTGCCAGCAGTTTATCTGGGGGCTTTGGCTACACCTTC. Translated: CASSLSGGFGYTF.

At least ten counts were recorded for this clonotype. V gene TRBV5-1 combines with J gene TRBJ2-1, with TRBD2 matching 9 bases. V trimming: 1 base; J trimming: 5 bases; junction bases outside the gene matches: 4. This CDR3 contains 15 residues. The germline V gene has CDR1 SGHRS and CDR2 YFSETQ. The CDR3 is CASSLIRLADNEQFF. The CDR3 coding sequence is TGCGCCAGCAGCTTGATAAGACTAGCGGACAATGAGCAGTTCTTC.

This clonotype was counted ten times or more. The chain couples TRBV24-1 to TRBJ1-5; a weak D match, TRBD1 (6 bases). The CDR3 extends over 15 amino acids. Trimming removed 4 bases at V and 5 bases at J, with 14 bases between. CDR1 and CDR2 (germline): KGHDR, SFDVKD. This CDR3 is CATSDPQGGDQPQHF. The CDR3, as DNA: TGTGCCACCAGTGACCCACAGGGTGGCGATCAGCCCCAGCATTTT.

The table lists this clonotype with many counts. CDR3 sequence (DNA): TGTGCCTGGAGTGTATTGGGGGCAGGGAGACAGCCCCAGCATTTT. Its translation: CAWSVLGAGRQPQHF. The V gene is TRBV30, the J gene TRBJ1-5, with a possible D match to TRBD1 (6 bases). Germline-derived CDR1 and CDR2 are GTSNPN and SVGIG (reference sequence). Deletions cut 0 bases from V and 7 bases from J, with 16 bases between. The CDR3 consists of 15 residues.

This clonotype was picked up a small number of times. This sequence joins TRBV12-3 or TRBV12-4 and TRBJ1-2; 9 nucleotides match TRBD1. V trimming: 7 bases; J trimming: 8 bases; junction bases outside the gene matches: 11. The CDR3 length is 14 residues. DNA for the CDR3: TGTGCCAGCAACCATCCGGGACAGGGATTAGGCTACACCTTC. Amino acids: CASNHPGQGLGYTF.

This clonotype was observed many times. Written as DNA, the CDR3 is TGCAGCGCCCGGTGGGCGGCAGATACGCAGTATTTT. Its translation: CSARWAADTQYF. The J gene is TRBJ2-3, the V gene TRBV29-1; D is ambiguous. This CDR3 contains 12 residues. CDR1 SQVTM and CDR2 ANQGSEA come from the germline V gene. Trimming took off 7 bases at V and 4 bases at J, with 12 bases between the two ends.

This clonotype appeared many times. The chain carries TRBV20-1 and TRBJ1-3, with D possibly being TRBD1 (5 bases). CDR3 length equals 15 residues. From germline, CDR1 is DFQATT and CDR2 SNEGSKA (reference sequence). The germline V and J ends were trimmed by 3 bases and 7 bases, with 19 bases remaining between them. In nucleotides, the CDR3 is TGCAGTGCTAGGGCCCAGGACTCCTGGGGGAACACCATATATTTT. Its protein product is CSARAQDSWGNTIYF.